The clone carrying this T cell receptor (beta chain) is categorized as medium-sized. What it binds is not known. Treatment specified: approximately nine-day PBMC culture with coronavirus spike peptide pools or control peptides (ViraFEST assay). Researchers collected the unexposed donor's CD4+ T cells before the COVID-19 pandemic (2011-2018). Peptide pools at approximately 9.1 ug/ml and IL-2 at 8 to 10 IU/ml were added to cultures of two million PBMCs per well. This entry comes from a study of vaccination and CD4 T cells after COVID-19. Turning to the study itself: The BNT162b2 or mRNA-1273 vaccine was given to participants in two doses. Blood was drawn a median around 74 days post second dose, range 14 to 241.

Sequenced with the Oncomine TCR Beta short-read assay was DNA taken from cultured CD4+ T cells. TCRdb analysed the PCR reads with MiXCR anew, one entry per CDR3 protein. In the table there are 3,500 to 4,500 distinct CDR3 sequences, roughly 25% of which are singletons. The CDR3 totals 13 residues. The germline V and J ends were trimmed by 3 bases and 3 bases, with 8 bases remaining between them. Germline lookup yields CDR1 SGHTA and CDR2 FQGNSA. The study, taken as a whole, reports: Convalescent patients had a median roughly 86% of reactive clones appearing only post-vaccination.

The origin of this receptor is a human donor in good health. This rearrangement joins TRBV7-2 to TRBJ1-1; D is undetermined. Sequencing was performed on CD4+ T cells from blood, cultured in vitro. The CDR3 DNA follows: TGTGCCAGCAGCTTTCTAGGGTACACTGAAGCTTTCTTT. Its translation: CASSFLGYTEAFF.